This entry describes one T cell receptor beta chain. Assay: immunoSEQ multiplex PCR; the TCRdb copy retains only in-frame clones and omits some. Found here are 60,000 to 65,000 clones, about nine tenths of them singletons; the top ten hold around 2.1%. The sample belongs to a study of T cell changes during pregnancy in multiple sclerosis. V was clipped by 1 base and J by 7 bases; unmatched bases: 3. The germline gives CDR1 SGHVS, CDR2 FQNEAQ. The CDR3 contains 15 residues. The TCR comes from a female donor in good health, enrolled as a control in a pregnancy study. This chain links TRBV7-8 with TRBJ2-2; 10 bases are shared with TRBD1. The input for sequencing was peripheral blood, taken in the second trimester of pregnancy. CDR3 in amino acids: CASSLGQGAGGELFF. The CDR3 nucleotides read TGTGCCAGCAGCTTAGGACAGGGGGCCGGCGGGGAGCTGTTTTTT.